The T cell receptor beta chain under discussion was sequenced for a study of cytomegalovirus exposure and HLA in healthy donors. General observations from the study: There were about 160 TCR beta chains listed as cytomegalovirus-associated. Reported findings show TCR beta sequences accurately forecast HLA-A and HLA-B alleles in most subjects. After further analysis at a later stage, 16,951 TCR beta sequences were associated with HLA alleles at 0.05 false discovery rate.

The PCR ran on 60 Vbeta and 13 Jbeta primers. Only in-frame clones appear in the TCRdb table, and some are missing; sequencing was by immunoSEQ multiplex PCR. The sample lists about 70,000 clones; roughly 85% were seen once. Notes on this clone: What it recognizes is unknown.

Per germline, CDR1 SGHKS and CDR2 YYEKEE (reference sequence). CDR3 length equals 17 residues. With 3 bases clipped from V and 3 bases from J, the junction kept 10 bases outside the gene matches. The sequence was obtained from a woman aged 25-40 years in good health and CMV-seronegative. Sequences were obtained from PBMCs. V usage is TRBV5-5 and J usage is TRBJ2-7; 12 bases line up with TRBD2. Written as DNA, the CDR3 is TGTGCCAGCAGCTCTACCTACACGACTAGCGGGAGCTACGAGCAGTACTTC. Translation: CASSSTYTTSGSYEQYF. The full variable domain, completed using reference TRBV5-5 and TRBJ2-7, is DAGVTQSPTHLIKTRGQQVTLRCSPISGHKSVSWYQQVLGQGPQFIFQYYEKEERGRGNFPDRFSARQFPNYSSELNVNALLLGDSALYLCASSSTYTTSGSYEQYFGPGTRLTVT.